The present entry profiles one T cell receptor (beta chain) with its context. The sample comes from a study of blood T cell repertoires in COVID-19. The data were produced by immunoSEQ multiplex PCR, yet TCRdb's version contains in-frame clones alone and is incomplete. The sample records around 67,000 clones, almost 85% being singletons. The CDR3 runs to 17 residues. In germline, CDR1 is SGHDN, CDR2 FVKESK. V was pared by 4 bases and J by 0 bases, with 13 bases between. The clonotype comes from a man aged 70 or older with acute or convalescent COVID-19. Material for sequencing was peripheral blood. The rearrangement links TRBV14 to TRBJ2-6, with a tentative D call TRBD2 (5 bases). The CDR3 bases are TGTGCCAGCAGCCCCCTAGAGGGATACTCTGGGGCCAACGTCCTGACTTTC. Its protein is CASSPLEGYSGANVLTF.